This TCR beta chain was identified in a study of CD8+ T cells in alopecia areata. Turning to the study itself: For 6 to 18 months, tofacitinib was taken, and 6 months off drug followed. General study results and limits: Tofacitinib delivered significant drops in scalp clonality and in expanded CD8+ clones among the top 100. Having one nonresponder leaves uncertain how baseline CD8+ expansion relates to response.

The CDR3 is 11 residues long. V was clipped by 3 bases and J by 2 bases, with 4 bases between them. CDR1 SQVTM and CDR2 ANQGSEA come from the germline V gene. RNA extraction and reverse transcription yielded cDNA as sequencing template. This table comes from immunoSEQ multiplex PCR, and its TCRdb copy is limited to in-frame clones, with some not included. The sample holds 150,000 to 200,000 clones; roughly 50% are singletons and the top ten take around an eighth. Treatment indicated: oral pan-JAK inhibitor, 5-10 mg twice daily. The investigators collected lesional scalp punch biopsies and peripheral blood from alopecia areata patients. This clone has more than one count but fewer than ten. Its specificity is unknown. Different DNA sequences within this sample yield the same CDR3.

This clonotype was obtained from a human donor with alopecia areata. This chain links TRBV29-1 with TRBJ1-2; D is undetermined. The sample here was CD8+ T cells sorted from blood, taken at week 24, from a patient treated with tofacitinib. The DNA of the CDR3 is TGCAGCGTTGAGACCAACTATGGCTACACCTTC. It translates to CSVETNYGYTF.